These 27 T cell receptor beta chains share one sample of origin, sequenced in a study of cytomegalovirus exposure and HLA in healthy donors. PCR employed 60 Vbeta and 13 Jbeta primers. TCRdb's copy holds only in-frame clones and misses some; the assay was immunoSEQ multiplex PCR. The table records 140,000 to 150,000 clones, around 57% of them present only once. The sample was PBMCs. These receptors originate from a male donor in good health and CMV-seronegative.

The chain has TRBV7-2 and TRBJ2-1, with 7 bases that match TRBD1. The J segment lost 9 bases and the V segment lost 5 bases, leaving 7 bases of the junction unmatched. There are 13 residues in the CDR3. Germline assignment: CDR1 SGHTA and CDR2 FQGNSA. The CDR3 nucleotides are TGTGCCAGCAGCCGAGACAGGGAAGGTGAGCAGTTCTTC. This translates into CASSRDREGEQFF.

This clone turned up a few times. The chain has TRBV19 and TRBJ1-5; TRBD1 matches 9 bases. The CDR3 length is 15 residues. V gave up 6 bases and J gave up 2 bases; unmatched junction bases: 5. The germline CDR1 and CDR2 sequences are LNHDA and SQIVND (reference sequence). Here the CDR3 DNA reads TGTGCCAGTAGGAACGACAGGGGGGGCAATCAGCCCCAGCATTTT. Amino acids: CASRNDRGGNQPQHF.

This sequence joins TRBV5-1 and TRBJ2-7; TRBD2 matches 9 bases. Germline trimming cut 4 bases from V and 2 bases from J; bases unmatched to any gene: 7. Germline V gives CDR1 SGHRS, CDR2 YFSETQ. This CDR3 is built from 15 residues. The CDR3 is CASSATPSGAYEQYF. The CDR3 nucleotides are TGCGCCAGCAGCGCGACCCCTAGCGGGGCCTACGAGCAGTACTTC.

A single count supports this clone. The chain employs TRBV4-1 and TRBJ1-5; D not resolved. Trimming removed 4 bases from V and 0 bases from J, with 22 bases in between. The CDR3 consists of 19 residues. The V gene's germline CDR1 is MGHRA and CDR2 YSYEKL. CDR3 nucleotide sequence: TGCGCCAGCAGCCCGGAGTACTTTGGAGTCATCCGTAGCAATCAGCCCCAGCATTTT. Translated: CASSPEYFGVIRSNQPQHF.

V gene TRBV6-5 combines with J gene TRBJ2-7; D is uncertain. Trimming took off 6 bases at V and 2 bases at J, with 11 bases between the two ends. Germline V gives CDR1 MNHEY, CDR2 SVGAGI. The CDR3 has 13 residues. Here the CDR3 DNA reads TGTGCCAGCAGCCCACCAGGAACCTACGAGCAGTACTTC. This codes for CASSPPGTYEQYF.

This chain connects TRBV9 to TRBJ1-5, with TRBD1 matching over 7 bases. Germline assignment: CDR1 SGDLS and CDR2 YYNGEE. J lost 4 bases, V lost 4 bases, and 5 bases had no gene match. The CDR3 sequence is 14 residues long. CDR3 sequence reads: CASSNLQGNQPQHF. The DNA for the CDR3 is TGTGCCAGCAGCAACCTACAGGGGAATCAGCCCCAGCATTTT.

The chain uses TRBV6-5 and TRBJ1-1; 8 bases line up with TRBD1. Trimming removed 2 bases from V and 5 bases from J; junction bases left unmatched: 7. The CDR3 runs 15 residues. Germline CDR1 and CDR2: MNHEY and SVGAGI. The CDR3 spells CASSYQGARWTEAFF. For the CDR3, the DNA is TGTGCCAGCAGTTACCAGGGGGCGCGGTGGACTGAAGCTTTCTTT.

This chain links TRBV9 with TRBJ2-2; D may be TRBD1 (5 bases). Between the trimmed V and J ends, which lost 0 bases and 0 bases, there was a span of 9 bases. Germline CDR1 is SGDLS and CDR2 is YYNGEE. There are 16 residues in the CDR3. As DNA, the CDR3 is TGTGCCAGCAGCGTAGATGGACAACCGAACACCGGGGAGCTGTTTTTT. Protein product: CASSVDGQPNTGELFF. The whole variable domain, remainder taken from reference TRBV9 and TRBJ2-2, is DSGVTQTPKHLITATGQRVTLRCSPRSGDLSVYWYQQSLDQGLQFLIQYYNGEERAKGNILERFSAQQFPDLHSELNLSSLELGDSALYFCASSVDGQPNTGELFFGEGSRLTVL.

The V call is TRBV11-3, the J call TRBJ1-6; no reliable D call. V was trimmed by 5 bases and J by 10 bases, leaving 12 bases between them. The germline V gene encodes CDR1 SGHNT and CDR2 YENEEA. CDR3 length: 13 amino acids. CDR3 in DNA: TGTGCCAGCAGCCCCCAATCGGGGTCACCCCTCCACTTT. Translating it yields CASSPQSGSPLHF.

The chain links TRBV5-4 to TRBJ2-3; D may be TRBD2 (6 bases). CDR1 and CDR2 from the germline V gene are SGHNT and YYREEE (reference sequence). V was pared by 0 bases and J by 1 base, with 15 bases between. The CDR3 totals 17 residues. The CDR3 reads CASSLDGGTLGTDTQYF. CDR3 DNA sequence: TGTGCCAGCAGCTTGGACGGAGGGACCTTGGGCACAGATACGCAGTATTTT.

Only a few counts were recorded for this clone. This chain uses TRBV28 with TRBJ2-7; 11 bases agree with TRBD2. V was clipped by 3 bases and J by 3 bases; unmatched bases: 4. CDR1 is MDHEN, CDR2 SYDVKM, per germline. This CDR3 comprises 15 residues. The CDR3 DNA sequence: TGTGCCAGCAGTTTGGCTAGCGGGGGGTACTACGAGCAGTACTTC. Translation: CASSLASGGYYEQYF.

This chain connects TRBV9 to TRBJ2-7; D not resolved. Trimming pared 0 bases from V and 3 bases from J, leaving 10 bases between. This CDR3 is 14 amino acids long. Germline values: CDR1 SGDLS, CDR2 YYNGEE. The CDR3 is CASSVDYSHYEQYF. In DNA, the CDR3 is TGTGCCAGCAGCGTAGATTACAGTCACTACGAGCAGTACTTC.

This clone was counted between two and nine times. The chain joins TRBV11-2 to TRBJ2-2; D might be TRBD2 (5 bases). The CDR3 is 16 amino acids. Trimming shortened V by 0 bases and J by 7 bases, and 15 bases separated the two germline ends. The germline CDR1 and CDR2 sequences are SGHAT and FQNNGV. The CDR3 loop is CASSLDAGITGGELFF. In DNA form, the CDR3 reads TGTGCCAGCAGCTTAGACGCCGGGATAACGGGCGGGGAGCTGTTTTTT.

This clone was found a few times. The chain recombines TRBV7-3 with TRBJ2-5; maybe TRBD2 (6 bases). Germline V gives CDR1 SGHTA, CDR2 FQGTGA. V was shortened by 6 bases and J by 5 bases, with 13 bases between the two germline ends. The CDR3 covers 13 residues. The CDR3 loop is CASSWRGGETQYF. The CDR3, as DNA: TGTGCCAGCAGTTGGAGGGGTGGGGAGACCCAGTACTTC.

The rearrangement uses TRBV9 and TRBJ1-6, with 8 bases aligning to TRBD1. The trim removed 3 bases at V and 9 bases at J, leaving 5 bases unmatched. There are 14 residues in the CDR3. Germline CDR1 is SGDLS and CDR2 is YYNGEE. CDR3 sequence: CASSGGQGGSPLHF. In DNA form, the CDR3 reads TGTGCCAGCAGCGGCGGACAGGGAGGTTCACCCCTCCACTTT.

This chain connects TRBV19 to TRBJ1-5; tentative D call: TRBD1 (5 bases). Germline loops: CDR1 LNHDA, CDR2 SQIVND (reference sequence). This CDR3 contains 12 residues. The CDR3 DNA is TGTGCTAGTCGACAGACGAATCAGCCCCAGCATTTT. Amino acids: CASRQTNQPQHF.

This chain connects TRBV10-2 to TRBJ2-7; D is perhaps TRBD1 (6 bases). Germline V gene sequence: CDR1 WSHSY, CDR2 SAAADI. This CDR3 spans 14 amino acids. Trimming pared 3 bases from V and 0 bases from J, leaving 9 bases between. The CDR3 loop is CASSDGGPSYEQYF. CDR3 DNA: TGCGCCAGCAGTGATGGGGGCCCCTCCTACGAGCAGTACTTC.

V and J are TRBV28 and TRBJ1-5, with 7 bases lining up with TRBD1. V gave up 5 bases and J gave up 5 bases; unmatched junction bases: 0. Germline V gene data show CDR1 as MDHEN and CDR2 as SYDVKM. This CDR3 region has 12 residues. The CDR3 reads CASSTGDQPQHF. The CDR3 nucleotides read TGTGCCAGCAGTACAGGGGATCAGCCCCAGCATTTT.

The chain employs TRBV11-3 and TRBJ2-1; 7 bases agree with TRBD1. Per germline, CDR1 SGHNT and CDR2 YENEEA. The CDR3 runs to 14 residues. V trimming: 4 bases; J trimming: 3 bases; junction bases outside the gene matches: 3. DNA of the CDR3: TGTGCCAGCAGCTCAGGGGGTAACTACAATGAGCAGTTCTTC. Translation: CASSSGGNYNEQFF.

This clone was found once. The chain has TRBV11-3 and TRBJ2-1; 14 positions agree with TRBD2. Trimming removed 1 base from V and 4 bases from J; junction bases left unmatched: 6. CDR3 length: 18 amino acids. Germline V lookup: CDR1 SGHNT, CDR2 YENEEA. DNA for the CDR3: TGTGCCAGCAGCTTAGGGAGGACTAGCGGGGGGATATACAATGAGCAGTTCTTC. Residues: CASSLGRTSGGIYNEQFF.

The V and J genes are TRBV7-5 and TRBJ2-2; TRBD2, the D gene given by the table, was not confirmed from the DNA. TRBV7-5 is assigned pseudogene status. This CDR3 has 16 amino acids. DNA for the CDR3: TGTGCCAGAAGCTCAAGACGGGGAGGGGTCACCGGGGAGCTGTTTTTT. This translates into CARSSRRGGVTGELFF.

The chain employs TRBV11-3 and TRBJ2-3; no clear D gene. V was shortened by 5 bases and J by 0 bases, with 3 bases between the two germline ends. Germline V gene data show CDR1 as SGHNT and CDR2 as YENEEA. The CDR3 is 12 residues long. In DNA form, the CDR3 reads TGTGCCAGCAGCGAGAGCACAGATACGCAGTATTTT. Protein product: CASSESTDTQYF.

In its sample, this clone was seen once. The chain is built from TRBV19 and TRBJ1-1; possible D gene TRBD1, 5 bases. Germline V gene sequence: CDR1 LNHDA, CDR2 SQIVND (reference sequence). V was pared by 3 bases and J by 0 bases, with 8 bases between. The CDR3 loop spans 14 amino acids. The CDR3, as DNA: TGTGCCAGTAGTATGATCAGGGTGAACACTGAAGCTTTCTTT. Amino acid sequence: CASSMIRVNTEAFF.

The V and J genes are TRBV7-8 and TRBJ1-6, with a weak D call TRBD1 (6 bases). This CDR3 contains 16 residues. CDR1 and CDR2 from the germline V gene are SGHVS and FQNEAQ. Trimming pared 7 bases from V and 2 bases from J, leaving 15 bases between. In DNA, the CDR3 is TGTGCCAGCAAGACCGGGGGGGGCGCCTATAATTCACCCCTCCACTTT. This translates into CASKTGGGAYNSPLHF.

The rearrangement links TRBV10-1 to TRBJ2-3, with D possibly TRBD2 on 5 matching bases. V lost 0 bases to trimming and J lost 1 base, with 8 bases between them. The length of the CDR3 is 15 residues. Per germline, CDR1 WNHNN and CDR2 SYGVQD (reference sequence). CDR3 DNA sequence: TGCGCCAGCAGTGAGTCGAGCGGAGGCACAGATACGCAGTATTTT. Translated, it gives CASSESSGGTDTQYF.

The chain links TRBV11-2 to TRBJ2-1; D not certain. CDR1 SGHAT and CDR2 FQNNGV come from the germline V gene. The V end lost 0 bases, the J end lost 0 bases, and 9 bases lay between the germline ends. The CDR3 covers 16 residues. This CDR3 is CASSLDSRVSYNEQFF. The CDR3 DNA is TGTGCCAGCAGCTTAGATAGCCGAGTCTCCTACAATGAGCAGTTCTTC.

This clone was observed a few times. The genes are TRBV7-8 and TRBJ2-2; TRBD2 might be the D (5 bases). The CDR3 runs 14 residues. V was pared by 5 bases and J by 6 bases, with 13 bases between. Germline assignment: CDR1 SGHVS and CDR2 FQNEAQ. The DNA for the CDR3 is TGTGCCAGCAGCCTCGAGAGGGTAGCCGGGGAGCTGTTTTTT. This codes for CASSLERVAGELFF.